The next 21 T cell receptor beta chains were all read from a single sample in a study of blood T cell repertoires in COVID-19. Clones were sequenced by immunoSEQ multiplex PCR, and TCRdb holds only the in-frame ones, with some missing. This table holds a few hundred thousand clones, 80% to 95% found once. The sequencing input was peripheral blood. These receptors originate from a woman in her thirties with COVID-19, enrolled during active disease.

This chain connects TRBV4-1 to TRBJ2-7; TRBD2 is a possible D gene (5 bases). The CDR3 runs 16 residues. Trimming removed 4 bases at V and 3 bases at J, with 19 bases between. The germline V gene has CDR1 MGHRA and CDR2 YSYEKL. The CDR3 is CASSPRQAESFYEQYF. CDR3 coding DNA: TGCGCCAGCAGCCCAAGACAAGCGGAAAGCTTCTACGAGCAGTACTTC.

This clone was counted once. CDR3 DNA: TGTGCCAGCAGCTTGGCCTCGACAGGTACCTACAATGAGCAGTTCTTC. Translating it yields CASSLASTGTYNEQFF. The chain joins TRBV5-4 to TRBJ2-1, with a tentative D call TRBD1 (6 bases). V dropped 0 bases and J dropped 2 bases, with 12 bases sitting between them. This CDR3 spans 16 amino acids. Looked up from germline, CDR1 is SGHNT and CDR2 is YYREEE (reference sequence).

The chain combines TRBV5-1 with TRBJ1-1; D uncertain. Trimming cost V 2 bases and J 1 base, with 12 bases left between them. CDR1 is SGHRS and CDR2 is YFSETQ in the germline V gene. The CDR3 is made up of 15 amino acids. CDR3 in DNA: TGCGCCAGCAGCTTCGGACGGGGAGCGAACACTGAAGCTTTCTTT. Amino acid sequence: CASSFGRGANTEAFF.

The rearrangement joins TRBV3-1 (or the pseudogene TRBV3-2) to TRBJ2-2; TRBD1 is a possible D gene (6 bases). This CDR3 region has 14 residues. V was trimmed by 6 bases and J by 6 bases, leaving 14 bases between them. The V gene's germline CDR1 is LGHDT and CDR2 YNNKEL (reference sequence). The CDR3 loop reads CASRPQGPAGELFF. Written as DNA, the CDR3 is TGTGCCAGCAGGCCACAGGGACCGGCCGGGGAGCTGTTTTTT.

This clone was seen just once. This chain connects TRBV3-1 (or the pseudogene TRBV3-2) to TRBJ1-2; TRBD1 might be the D (6 bases). Per germline, CDR1 LGHDT and CDR2 YNNKEL (reference sequence). The CDR3 consists of 12 residues. Deletions cut 9 bases from V and 1 base from J, with 9 bases between. CDR3 amino acids: CASGQLNYGYTF. CDR3 nucleotides: TGTGCCAGTGGACAGCTTAACTATGGCTACACCTTC.

The CDR3 sequence: CASSIGLAGGSTDTQYF. The CDR3 bases are TGTGCCAGCAGCATAGGACTAGCGGGAGGGAGCACAGATACGCAGTATTTT. This chain joins TRBV7-2 and TRBJ2-3; 15 bases fit TRBD2. Germline CDR1 reads SGHTA; CDR2 reads FQGNSA. The length of the CDR3 is 17 residues. After removal of 5 bases from V and 0 bases from J, the junction contained 3 bases not matched to a gene.

The chain employs TRBV4-1 and TRBJ1-2; maybe TRBD1 (6 bases). Germline V CDR1 and CDR2: MGHRA, YSYEKL. CDR3 length: 14 residues. Trimming stripped 3 bases from V and 8 bases from J, with 16 bases between. The CDR3 nucleotides are TGCGCCAGCAGCCAGACCGACAGGTCGGAGGGCTACACCTTC. Its translation is CASSQTDRSEGYTF.

This chain's CDR3 is CATSDDTYGYTF. The CDR3 DNA follows: TGTGCCACCAGTGACGACACCTATGGCTACACCTTC. The rearrangement uses TRBV24-1 and TRBJ1-2; D ambiguous. The CDR3 length is 12 residues. Trimming removed 4 bases at V and 4 bases at J, with 6 bases between. Per germline, CDR1 KGHDR and CDR2 SFDVKD.

The rearrangement uses TRBV7-2 and TRBJ1-5; D is ambiguous. CDR1 SGHTA and CDR2 FQGNSA come from the germline V gene. The CDR3 is 15 amino acids. With 5 bases removed from V and 2 bases from J, the gap between germline ends came to 13 bases. The CDR3 DNA follows: TGTGCCAGCAGCGTTTATAAGCAGGGCAATCAGCCCCAGCATTTT. Its protein is CASSVYKQGNQPQHF.

The chain joins TRBV6-5 to TRBJ1-1; no clear D gene. The CDR3 is 12 residues long. The germline gives CDR1 MNHEY, CDR2 SVGAGI. Trimming left V 8 bases short and J 5 bases short, with 12 bases between. The CDR3 DNA is TGTGCCAGCTGGGGAGCGGGGACTGAAGCTTTCTTT. Translation: CASWGAGTEAFF.

This clone has only one observation. The rearrangement joins TRBV19 to TRBJ2-4; 11 bases are a match to TRBD1. Losses at the gene ends were 3 bases for V and 2 bases for J; bases not matched to a gene: 6. The CDR3 covers 17 residues. Germline CDR1 reads LNHDA; CDR2 reads SQIVND (reference sequence). CDR3 sequence: CASSIQGTGGPKNIQYF. Written as DNA, the CDR3 is TGTGCCAGTAGTATCCAAGGGACAGGGGGACCCAAAAACATTCAGTACTTC.

The chain joins TRBV7-8 to TRBJ1-2; no clear D. This CDR3 has 15 amino acids. Trimming left V 6 bases short and J 3 bases short, with 17 bases between. The germline V gene encodes CDR1 SGHVS and CDR2 FQNEAQ. The DNA of the CDR3 is TGTGCCAGCAGACCCACAGAGATGGATTACTATGGCTACACCTTC. Translating gives CASRPTEMDYYGYTF.

V is TRBV30 and J is TRBJ1-1; no clear D gene. The ends were cut back, 2 bases at V and 5 bases at J, with 12 bases in the middle. This CDR3 is 13 amino acids long. The germline V gene encodes CDR1 GTSNPN and CDR2 SVGIG (reference sequence). Here the CDR3 reads CAWSPFSQTEAFF. CDR3 nucleotides: TGTGCCTGGAGTCCGTTTTCTCAGACTGAAGCTTTCTTT.

The sample holds one count of this clone. This chain uses TRBV30 with TRBJ1-1; D unresolved. Germline loops: CDR1 GTSNPN, CDR2 SVGIG (reference sequence). With 6 bases removed from V and 4 bases from J, the gap between germline ends came to 12 bases. This CDR3 contains 12 residues. This CDR3 is CACTGLGTEAFF. For the CDR3, the DNA is TGTGCCTGTACGGGGTTGGGCACTGAAGCTTTCTTT.

The chain has TRBV7-2 and TRBJ2-5; 10 positions agree with TRBD1. Germline V gives CDR1 SGHTA, CDR2 FQGNSA. Germline trimming cut 3 bases from V and 5 bases from J; bases unmatched to any gene: 9. The CDR3 is 16 amino acids. The CDR3 reads CASSLEFWTGGETQYF. DNA of the CDR3: TGTGCCAGCAGCTTGGAATTCTGGACAGGGGGTGAGACCCAGTACTTC.

The rearrangement uses TRBV10-3 and TRBJ2-2; 7 bases map to TRBD2. The junction had 6 bases not matched to a gene; V was cut back by 7 bases and J by 1 base. Per germline, CDR1 ENHRY and CDR2 SYGVKD. This CDR3 region has 15 residues. CDR3 coding DNA: TGTGCCATCAAGTCCCAGCGGGGGAACACCGGGGAGCTGTTTTTT. Amino acids: CAIKSQRGNTGELFF.

This rearrangement joins TRBV28 to TRBJ1-5, with D possibly matching TRBD1 (5 bases). Germline loops: CDR1 MDHEN, CDR2 SYDVKM. Trimming left V 5 bases short and J 0 bases short, with 8 bases between. This CDR3 has 14 residues. CDR3 in amino acids: CASSEDNSNQPQHF. CDR3 DNA: TGTGCCAGCAGTGAGGACAATAGCAATCAGCCCCAGCATTTT.

CDR3 nucleotides: TGTGCCAGCAGCGTCGGACTAGCCGACTACGAGCAGTACTTC. Its translation is CASSVGLADYEQYF. J is TRBJ2-7 and V is TRBV9, with 8 nucleotides matching TRBD2. This CDR3 region has 14 residues. Germline V gene data show CDR1 as SGDLS and CDR2 as YYNGEE. Trimming took 2 bases from V and 3 from J; bases not matched to a gene: 4.

The chain couples TRBV18 to TRBJ1-5; D is unclear. Per germline, CDR1 KGHSH and CDR2 LQKENI. This CDR3 is built from 13 residues. Trimming shortened V by 3 bases and J by 3 bases, and 6 bases separated the two germline ends. The CDR3 sequence is CASSPSDNQPQHF. CDR3 sequence (DNA): TGTGCCAGCTCACCCAGTGACAATCAGCCCCAGCATTTT.

The rearrangement links TRBV7-9 to TRBJ1-5; D gene unclear. Trimming pared 1 base from V and 2 bases from J, leaving 12 bases between. Per the germline V gene, CDR1 is SEHNR and CDR2 is FQNEAQ (reference sequence). The CDR3 sequence is 16 residues long. DNA of the CDR3: TGTGCCAGCAGCTTAGGGGCAGGCGGGGGCAATCAGCCCCAGCATTTT. As protein: CASSLGAGGGNQPQHF.

This clone came up once. The chain is built from TRBV30 and TRBJ2-1, with D unresolved. Trimming stripped 0 bases from V and 3 bases from J, with 12 bases between. This CDR3 is built from 15 residues. Germline V lookup: CDR1 GTSNPN, CDR2 SVGIG (reference sequence). Here the CDR3 DNA reads TGTGCCTGGAGTGTACTTGGAGCCGACTACAATGAGCAGTTCTTC. Translated, it gives CAWSVLGADYNEQFF. The variable domain in full, with the rest retrieved from reference TRBV30 and TRBJ2-1, is SQTIHQWPATLVQPVGSPLSLECTVEGTSNPNLYWYRQAAGRGLQLLFYSVGIGQISSEVPQNLSASRPQDRQFILSSKKLLLSDSGFYLCAWSVLGADYNEQFFGPGTRLTVL.